The clone carrying this T cell receptor (beta chain) showed up many times. What it binds is not known. This specimen comes from a study of T cells in Graves' hyperthyroidism and ophthalmopathy. J gave up 1 base and V 3 bases, and 7 bases lay outside the gene matches. The CDR3 is 16 residues long. The germline V gene encodes CDR1 SNHLY and CDR2 FYNNEI. Findings and limits, study-wide: From stable hyperthyroidism, ophthalmopathy was separated by a 13 V-J model. Researchers found most expanded thyroid clonotypes above 0.001 in blood as well.

The TCR beta CDR3 regions underwent amplification using RNA transcripts as the source. In the first-round RT-PCR of the TCR CDR3, the HTBI primer set was used. A single record per CDR3 protein comes from TCRdb applying MiXCR to the multiplex PCR reads. The sample contains under 600,000 distinct CDR3 sequences, approximately 16% of which appear only once. The rearrangement links TRBV2 to TRBJ2-5, with 8 bases fitting TRBD2. Sequences were obtained from blood. The TCR was taken from a middle-aged woman with Graves' ophthalmopathy. Written as DNA, the CDR3 is TGTGCCAGCAGTGACCTCCGACTAGCGATCCAAGAGACCCAGTACTTC. Protein sequence: CASSDLRLAIQETQYF.